This TCR beta chain was identified in a study of blood T cell repertoires in COVID-19. Germline V gene sequence: CDR1 SGHKS, CDR2 YYEKEE (reference sequence). Losses at the gene ends were 3 bases for V and 5 bases for J; bases not matched to a gene: 13. CDR3 length: 16 amino acids. Clones were sequenced by immunoSEQ multiplex PCR, and TCRdb holds only the in-frame ones, with some missing. The table shows around 390,000 clones, with about 86% occurring only once. This clonotype was sampled from a woman between 45 and 65 years old who had recovered from COVID-19. Sequencing was done on a sample of PBMCs or T cells enriched from blood (not recorded which). The J gene is TRBJ2-5, the V gene TRBV5-5; the match to TRBD1 covers 7 bases. The CDR3 bases are TGTGCCAGCAGCTGGACTGACCTTTTAGGGGGCGAGACCCAGTACTTC. It yields the protein CASSWTDLLGGETQYF.